The 21 T cell receptor beta chains given below trace back to one sample, sequenced in a study of T cell changes during pregnancy in multiple sclerosis. Generated by immunoSEQ multiplex PCR, the TCRdb table keeps only in-frame clones and is missing some. The sample lists fewer than 140,000 clones; 91% were seen once. The specimen comprised peripheral blood, sampled before pregnancy. Receptors were obtained from a female donor with multiple sclerosis, enrolled in a pregnancy study.

This clone was picked up one time. The J gene is TRBJ1-1, the V gene TRBV7-8; D call uncertain. Trimming pared 3 bases from V and 3 bases from J, leaving 8 bases between. The CDR3 runs 13 residues. Germline CDR1 and CDR2: SGHVS and FQNEAQ. CDR3 residues: CASSFNRDTEAFF. The CDR3 DNA follows: TGTGCCAGCAGCTTTAACCGGGACACTGAAGCTTTCTTT.

This chain joins TRBV4-3 and TRBJ2-1; 10 bases match TRBD2. The V gene end was trimmed by 3 bases and the J gene end by 4 bases; junction bases not matched to a gene: 6. The germline gives CDR1 LGHNA, CDR2 YSLEER. CDR3 length equals 16 residues. As DNA, the CDR3 is TGCGCCAGCAGCCATAAGAGCGGGGGGGCTTACAATGAGCAGTTCTTC. Translated: CASSHKSGGAYNEQFF.

The V call is TRBV6-6, the J call TRBJ2-7; 13 bases are shared with TRBD2. The V segment lost 6 bases and the J segment 3 bases; nucleotides outside the gene matches: 2. Per the germline V gene, CDR1 is MNHNY and CDR2 is SVGAGI (reference sequence). The CDR3 spans 14 residues. CDR3 in DNA: TGTGCCAGCAGAAGACTAGCGGGAGGCTACGAGCAGTACTTC. Translated, it gives CASRRLAGGYEQYF.

This clone has only one observation. This chain connects TRBV5-1 to TRBJ2-7; a possible D gene is TRBD2 (5 bases). Germline-derived CDR1 and CDR2 are SGHRS and YFSETQ. The CDR3 runs 13 residues. With 2 bases removed from V and 6 bases from J, the gap between germline ends came to 12 bases. The CDR3 loop is CASSFLTGVEQYF. The CDR3 DNA reads TGCGCCAGCAGCTTTCTCACCGGGGTCGAGCAGTACTTC.

This chain links TRBV28 with TRBJ1-1; maybe TRBD1 (5 bases). Trimming stripped 5 bases from V and 5 bases from J, with 21 bases between. The CDR3 runs 16 residues. In germline, CDR1 is MDHEN, CDR2 SYDVKM. CDR3 coding DNA: TGTGCCAGCAGTCCATGGGACGCTAGGCGGGGGACTGAAGCTTTCTTT. The encoded protein is CASSPWDARRGTEAFF. Full variable domain (missing parts from reference TRBV28 and TRBJ1-1): DVKVTQSSRYLVKRTGEKVFLECVQDMDHENMFWYRQDPGLGLRLIYFSYDVKMKEKGDIPEGYSVSREKKERFSLILESASTNQTSMYLCASSPWDARRGTEAFFGQGTRLTVV.

This clone was observed a single time. A read error may produce the germline difference seen at one junction end. J is TRBJ2-7 and V is TRBV13; 13 nucleotides match TRBD2. The CDR3 consists of 18 residues. Germline CDR1 and CDR2: PRHDT and FYEKMQ (reference sequence). The CDR3 loop is CAGSPKGGTGTSGAEQYF. As DNA, the CDR3 is TGTGCCGGCAGCCCAAAAGGGGGAACCGGGACTAGCGGGGCCGAGCAGTACTTC.

The chain uses TRBV4-3 and TRBJ2-2; TRBD2 matches at 9 bases. The trim removed 1 base at V and 4 bases at J, leaving 4 bases unmatched. Germline loops: CDR1 LGHNA, CDR2 YSLEER. CDR3 length: 16 amino acids. The CDR3 DNA follows: TGCGCCAGCAGCCAAGCGGGACTAGCAAGCACCGGGGAGCTGTTTTTT. It translates to CASSQAGLASTGELFF.

As to this clone: Mismatch with germline at one junction end may stem from a read error. The rearrangement joins TRBV9 to TRBJ2-5; possibly TRBD1 for D (6 bases). Germline loops: CDR1 SGDLS, CDR2 YYNGEE. The CDR3 is 17 residues long. CDR3 protein: CASSVGVVTTGQETQYF. The DNA for the CDR3 is TGTGCCAGCAGCGTAGGAGTAGTCACGACAGGTCAAGAAACCCAGTACTTC.

In its sample, this clone was seen once. The V call is TRBV28, the J call TRBJ2-7, with 12 bases aligning to TRBD2. The length of the CDR3 is 17 residues. The V segment lost 6 bases and the J segment 2 bases; nucleotides outside the gene matches: 11. From germline, CDR1 is MDHEN and CDR2 SYDVKM. The CDR3 coding sequence is TGTGCCAGCAGCCCGCTTGGGCTAGCGGGAGGGGCCTACGAGCAGTACTTC. Translated, it gives CASSPLGLAGGAYEQYF.

V and J are TRBV15 and TRBJ2-2; 13 bases map to TRBD2. This CDR3 comprises 16 residues. Unmatched junction bases numbered 9, after V lost 9 bases and J lost 5 bases. Germline V gene sequence: CDR1 LNHNV, CDR2 YYDKDF (reference sequence). Written as DNA, the CDR3 is TGTGCCACTAGAACTAGCGGGGGGGCAATGACCGGGGAGCTGTTTTTT. Translated, it gives CATRTSGGAMTGELFF.

The chain recombines TRBV27 with TRBJ1-1, with 9 bases that match TRBD1. The V gene's germline CDR1 is MNHEY and CDR2 SMNVEV (reference sequence). Germline trimming cut 6 bases from V and 5 bases from J; bases unmatched to any gene: 7. CDR3 size: 14 residues. DNA for the CDR3: TGTGCCAGCAGGACACAGGGGGCGAGGACTGAAGCTTTCTTT. Translating it yields CASRTQGARTEAFF.

The J gene is TRBJ2-7, the V gene TRBV7-3; 12 bases align to TRBD2. The CDR3 extends over 16 amino acids. Trimming cost V 5 bases and J 7 bases; bases outside gene matches: 12. Germline CDR1 and CDR2: SGHTA and FQGTGA. The CDR3 region has the DNA TGTGCCAGCAGCCCGCGGGGGCTAGCGGGGGGGGGAGAGCAGTACTTC. This encodes CASSPRGLAGGGEQYF.

In the case of this clone: At the DNA level, this CDR3 is encoded by other sequences in the same sample as well. CDR3 bases: TGTGCCAGCAGCCTCAACCCCGGGACAAGCACAGATACGCAGTATTTT. This encodes CASSLNPGTSTDTQYF. V and J are TRBV7-3 and TRBJ2-3, with a tentative D call TRBD1 (6 bases). The germline V gene has CDR1 SGHTA and CDR2 FQGTGA. This CDR3 contains 16 residues. Trimming shortened V by 5 bases and J by 0 bases, and 15 bases separated the two germline ends. The whole variable domain, filled in from reference TRBV7-3 and TRBJ2-3, reads GAGVSQTPSNKVTEKGKYVELRCDPISGHTALYWYRQSLGQGPEFLIYFQGTGAADDSGLPNDRFFAVRPEGSVSTLKIQRTERGDSAVYLCASSLNPGTSTDTQYFGPGTRLTVL.

This clone appeared once. This chain joins TRBV5-5 and TRBJ2-3; 9 bases agree with TRBD2. J was trimmed by 3 bases and V by 4 bases; bases with no gene match: 9. The CDR3 sequence is 16 residues long. Germline V CDR1 and CDR2: SGHKS, YYEKEE (reference sequence). The CDR3 is CASSLGTSLFTDTQYF. The CDR3 bases are TGTGCCAGCAGCCTAGGGACTAGCCTTTTTACAGATACGCAGTATTTT. Full variable domain (outside the CDR3, taken from reference TRBV5-5 and TRBJ2-3): DAGVTQSPTHLIKTRGQQVTLRCSPISGHKSVSWYQQVLGQGPQFIFQYYEKEERGRGNFPDRFSARQFPNYSSELNVNALLLGDSALYLCASSLGTSLFTDTQYFGPGTRLTVL.

This chain joins TRBV27 and TRBJ2-3, with 7 bases matching TRBD2. Losses at the gene ends were 6 bases for V and 6 bases for J; bases not matched to a gene: 6. In germline, CDR1 is MNHEY, CDR2 SMNVEV (reference sequence). The CDR3 length is 13 residues. The chain's CDR3 is CASRTTSADTQYF. Written as DNA, the CDR3 is TGTGCCAGCAGAACAACTAGCGCTGATACGCAGTATTTT.

The gene calls are TRBV5-1 and TRBJ1-5, with 7 positions matching TRBD1. Trimming cost V 3 bases and J 2 bases; bases outside gene matches: 2. The germline V gene encodes CDR1 SGHRS and CDR2 YFSETQ. The CDR3 spans 14 residues. This CDR3 reads CASSSGQGNQPQHF. CDR3 DNA sequence: TGCGCCAGCAGCTCCGGACAGGGCAATCAGCCCCAGCATTTT.

The gene calls are TRBV5-1 and TRBJ1-2; D possibly corresponds to TRBD1 (5 bases). The V gene's germline CDR1 is SGHRS and CDR2 YFSETQ. This CDR3 is 12 amino acids long. V lost 4 bases and J lost 8, with 12 bases in between. In DNA form, the CDR3 reads TGCGCCAGCAGCGCGGGACTGGTGGGCTACACCTTC. This sequence encodes CASSAGLVGYTF.

For the CDR3, the DNA is TGTGCCAGCAGCTTCCCGGGACAGGGCGTACAGACCCAGTACTTC. Protein sequence: CASSFPGQGVQTQYF. The genes are TRBV5-8 and TRBJ2-5; 9 bases map to TRBD1. Germline assignment: CDR1 SGHTS and CDR2 YDEGEE. V lost 2 bases to trimming and J lost 6 bases; unmatched junction nucleotides: 8. The CDR3 is 15 amino acids. The whole variable domain, filled in from reference TRBV5-8 and TRBJ2-5, reads EAGVTQSPTHLIKTRGQQATLRCSPISGHTSVYWYQQALGLGLQFLLWYDEGEERNRGNFPPRFSGRQFPNYSSELNVNALELEDSALYLCASSFPGQGVQTQYFGPGTRLLVL.

In this sample, this clone turned up once. The chain employs TRBV9 and TRBJ2-3; perhaps TRBD2 as D (7 bases). CDR3 length: 15 amino acids. The germline CDR1 and CDR2 sequences are SGDLS and YYNGEE. V gave up 0 bases and J gave up 4 bases, with 12 bases separating them. The CDR3 DNA sequence: TGTGCCAGCAGCGTAGCTGGGGGGGCCCCAGATACGCAGTATTTT. Protein product: CASSVAGGAPDTQYF.

V and J are TRBV28 and TRBJ2-3; 7 nucleotides line up with TRBD2. Germline assignment: CDR1 MDHEN and CDR2 SYDVKM. V dropped 1 base and J dropped 2; count of bases not matched to a gene: 18. The CDR3 extends over 20 amino acids. The CDR3 DNA follows: TGTGCCAGCAGTTTATCCCCCTCCCAGGGACGTGGGGACTACACAGATACGCAGTATTTT. This translates into CASSLSPSQGRGDYTDTQYF.

The rearrangement links TRBV27 to TRBJ1-2, with D possibly TRBD1 on 6 matching bases. Deletions cut 6 bases from V and 6 bases from J, with 17 bases between. CDR1 and CDR2 from the germline V gene are MNHEY and SMNVEV (reference sequence). The CDR3 runs 14 residues. This CDR3 is CASSRTAPRDGYTF. CDR3 DNA sequence: TGTGCCAGCAGCCGGACAGCCCCGAGGGATGGCTACACCTTC.